The following is a TCR beta chain sequence with its context. This sample was included in a study of blood T cell repertoires in COVID-19. Study details: The cDNA or gDNA used as material had been derived from T cells, B-cell-depleted T cells, or PBMCs.

Sequencing was performed with immunoSEQ multiplex PCR; in TCRdb, only in-frame clones are kept and a portion is missing. The sample holds 65,000 to 70,000 clones, 79% seen once. Germline V lookup: CDR1 SGHDN, CDR2 FVKESK. V was clipped by 3 bases and J by 8 bases; unmatched bases: 7. There are 14 residues in the CDR3. The source is a man aged 55 to 70 with acute or convalescent COVID-19. Specimen: peripheral blood. The genes are TRBV14 and TRBJ1-1, with 9 bases matching TRBD1. CDR3 nucleotides: TGTGCCAGCAGCCATTTACAGGGGGCGAGGGAAGCTTTCTTT. Translated, it gives CASSHLQGAREAFF.